This passage covers 23 T cell receptor beta chains from one sample sequenced in a study of breast tumors, draining lymph nodes, adjacent tissues. TCRdb passed the multiplex PCR reads through MiXCR, listing each CDR3 protein once. This sample has 45,000 to 60,000 distinct CDR3 sequences, with more than 20% found just once. Sequences were obtained from breast tumor tissue. Receptor source: a female donor with breast cancer. Some clones in this sample may be carry-over from other donors' samples.

This clonotype has more than one count but fewer than ten. The chain couples TRBV6-1 to TRBJ2-5; 13 bases are shared with TRBD2. CDR1 MNHNS and CDR2 SASEGT come from the germline V gene. CDR3 length equals 16 residues. The ends lost 3 bases at V and 4 bases at J; junction bases unmatched: 5. The chain's CDR3 is CASSDTSGRASETQYF. In nucleotides, the CDR3 is TGTGCCAGCAGTGACACTAGCGGGAGGGCGTCAGAGACCCAGTACTTC.

This clonotype was counted many times. The genes are TRBV19 and TRBJ2-3; 8 bases fit TRBD1. The CDR3 runs to 14 residues. From germline, CDR1 is LNHDA and CDR2 SQIVND (reference sequence). V trimming: 5 bases; J trimming: 0 bases; junction bases outside the gene matches: 1. The CDR3 coding sequence is TGTGCCAGTAGTCGGGACAGGAGCACAGATACGCAGTATTTT. Amino acid sequence: CASSRDRSTDTQYF.

This clonotype was observed many times. The V and J genes are TRBV6-1 and TRBJ1-2, with D unresolved. Germline values: CDR1 MNHNS, CDR2 SASEGT. This CDR3 is 14 amino acids long. Trimming left V 4 bases short and J 0 bases short, with 9 bases between. Here the CDR3 DNA reads TGTGCCAGCAGTGTGGAGTGGTCTAACTATGGCTACACCTTC. As protein: CASSVEWSNYGYTF.

Many counts were recorded for this clonotype. The chain uses TRBV5-6 and TRBJ2-1, with D maybe TRBD2 (5 bases). The V gene lost 0 bases and the J gene lost 7 bases, with 17 bases spanning the gap. This CDR3 has 16 residues. Germline V gene lookup returns CDR1 SGHDT and CDR2 YYEEEE. Here the CDR3 reads CASSLVGLARGNEQFF. In DNA, the CDR3 is TGTGCCAGCAGCTTGGTAGGATTAGCGCGAGGGAATGAGCAGTTCTTC.

This clonotype was seen at least ten times. This chain joins TRBV9 and TRBJ2-1, with D perhaps matching TRBD2 (5 bases). V lost 1 base to trimming and J lost 4 bases, with 12 bases between them. The CDR3 runs 15 residues. CDR1 and CDR2 from the germline V gene are SGDLS and YYNGEE. The CDR3 region is CASSVSGSGYNEQFF. Here the CDR3 DNA reads TGTGCCAGCAGCGTAAGTGGGAGTGGTTACAATGAGCAGTTCTTC.

The rearrangement uses TRBV7-9 and TRBJ1-4; D is undetermined. V was cut by 3 bases and J by 5 bases, with 19 bases left in between. CDR1 SEHNR and CDR2 FQNEAQ come from the germline V gene (reference sequence). The CDR3 covers 17 residues. The CDR3 loop is CASSFESDGIENEKLFF. CDR3 in DNA: TGTGCCAGCAGCTTTGAAAGCGACGGAATTGAAAATGAAAAACTGTTTTTT.

This clonotype has ten or more counts. The CDR3 loop is CASSPGSSTDTQYF. The CDR3 DNA is TGTGCCAGCAGCCCAGGGTCTAGCACAGATACGCAGTATTTT. The chain employs TRBV7-8 and TRBJ2-3; D possibly corresponds to TRBD1 (5 bases). The V gene's germline CDR1 is SGHVS and CDR2 FQNEAQ. V was shortened by 5 bases and J by 0 bases, with 9 bases between the two germline ends. The CDR3 runs to 14 residues.

This clonotype has just a few counts. This sequence joins TRBV6-1 and TRBJ2-1; TRBD2 matches at 7 bases. This CDR3 contains 12 residues. The ends lost 9 bases at V and 4 bases at J; junction bases unmatched: 3. Per germline, CDR1 MNHNS and CDR2 SASEGT. CDR3 residues: CASGRAYNEQFF. The DNA of the CDR3 is TGTGCCAGTGGGAGGGCTTACAATGAGCAGTTCTTC.

This clonotype was counted ten times or more. The chain joins TRBV4-1 to TRBJ2-2; 7 bases fit TRBD1. Germline lookup yields CDR1 MGHRA and CDR2 YSYEKL. CDR3 length: 14 amino acids. Trimming removed 5 bases from V and 1 base from J; junction bases left unmatched: 1. CDR3 bases: TGCGCCAGCAGCTGGACAGGGAACACCGGGGAGCTGTTTTTT. This translates into CASSWTGNTGELFF.

This clonotype was recorded at least ten times. This rearrangement joins TRBV4-1 to TRBJ1-2; no clear D gene. Trimming took 0 bases from V and 6 from J, leaving 8 bases between them. Germline V CDR1 and CDR2: MGHRA, YSYEKL. The CDR3 runs to 13 residues. Here the CDR3 reads CASSQEGFHGYTF. The CDR3 DNA follows: TGCGCCAGCAGCCAAGAAGGCTTTCATGGCTACACCTTC.

The sample holds many counts of this clonotype. This rearrangement joins TRBV7-6 to TRBJ1-2, with D possibly being TRBD1 (6 bases). Germline V gene data show CDR1 as SGHVS and CDR2 as FNYEAQ. This CDR3 contains 14 residues. Trimming removed 1 base from V and 0 bases from J, with 6 bases in between. The CDR3 here is CASSLGTANYGYTF. The CDR3 region has the DNA TGTGCCAGCAGCTTAGGGACAGCTAACTATGGCTACACCTTC. Variable domain in full (rest from reference TRBV7-6 and TRBJ1-2): GAGVSQSPRYKVTKRGQDVALRCDPISGHVSLYWYRQALGQGPEFLTYFNYEAQQDKSGLPNDRFSAERPEGSISTLTIQRTEQRDSAMYRCASSLGTANYGYTFGSGTRLTVV.

The chain links TRBV2 to TRBJ2-1; D possibly corresponds to TRBD1 (6 bases). Trimming left V 2 bases short and J 6 bases short, with 11 bases between. The CDR3 consists of 14 residues. The germline V gene encodes CDR1 SNHLY and CDR2 FYNNEI. CDR3 DNA: TGTGCCAGCAGTGAAAGGGAAGGGGGCAATGAGCAGTTCTTC. Translated, it gives CASSEREGGNEQFF.

V gene TRBV20-1 combines with J gene TRBJ2-3, with TRBD2 matching over 11 bases. From germline, CDR1 is DFQATT and CDR2 SNEGSKA (reference sequence). With V trimmed by 0 bases and J by 4 bases, 12 bases remained unmatched. This CDR3 is 18 amino acids long. CDR3 bases: TGCAGTGCTAGAGATCCGGAGACTAGCGGGACTGACGCAGATACGCAGTATTTT. This sequence encodes CSARDPETSGTDADTQYF.

The rearrangement uses TRBV27 and TRBJ2-1; D ambiguous. Deletions cut 1 base from V and 2 bases from J, with 12 bases between. Germline V gene data show CDR1 as MNHEY and CDR2 as SMNVEV (reference sequence). The CDR3 extends over 16 amino acids. The DNA of the CDR3 is TGTGCCAGCAGTTTATATCCTGTGGACGCCTACAATGAGCAGTTCTTC. It codes for CASSLYPVDAYNEQFF.

J is TRBJ1-4 and V is TRBV5-6, with D hard to call. This CDR3 is built from 14 residues. CDR1 is SGHDT, CDR2 YYEEEE, per germline. Between the trimmed V and J ends, which lost 4 bases and 5 bases, there was a span of 12 bases. CDR3 protein: CASSRSLPNEKLFF. CDR3 nucleotides: TGTGCCAGCAGCCGCAGTCTGCCAAATGAAAAACTGTTTTTT.

This clonotype was seen a few times. V usage is TRBV7-8 and J usage is TRBJ1-1, with D uncertain. The CDR3 is 15 residues long. Germline-derived CDR1 and CDR2 are SGHVS and FQNEAQ. Between the trimmed V and J ends, which lost 5 bases and 1 base, there was a span of 14 bases. The CDR3: CASSPDTHPNTEAFF. In DNA form, the CDR3 reads TGTGCCAGCAGCCCCGACACCCACCCGAACACTGAAGCTTTCTTT.

The V call is TRBV6-1, the J call TRBJ2-1, with no clear D. CDR1 MNHNS and CDR2 SASEGT come from the germline V gene. V was cut by 10 bases and J by 7 bases, with 20 bases left in between. The CDR3 contains 14 residues. CDR3 sequence (DNA): TGTGCCACCAAAACGACCCTCTTGAGAAATGAGCAGTTCTTC. Translation: CATKTTLLRNEQFF.

The table lists this clonotype with many counts. This chain links TRBV30 with TRBJ2-7; TRBD1 agrees at 7 bases. Trimming removed 5 bases from V and 1 base from J; junction bases left unmatched: 11. The CDR3 has 15 residues. Per the germline V gene, CDR1 is GTSNPN and CDR2 is SVGIG (reference sequence). In DNA form, the CDR3 reads TGTGCCTGGGGATTAGGGACAGCAATATCCTACGAGCAGTACTTC. It codes for CAWGLGTAISYEQYF.

This clonotype was found many times. J is TRBJ1-5 and V is TRBV6-5; possibly TRBD1 for D (6 bases). Germline V lookup: CDR1 MNHEY, CDR2 SVGAGI. V was trimmed by 6 bases and J by 2 bases, leaving 14 bases between them. The CDR3 is 15 residues long. The chain's CDR3 is CASRSQGSGNQPQHF. In DNA, the CDR3 is TGTGCCAGCAGAAGCCAGGGGAGTGGCAATCAGCCCCAGCATTTT.

The chain combines TRBV28 with TRBJ2-1; tentatively, D is TRBD2 (6 bases). Germline V CDR1 and CDR2: MDHEN, SYDVKM. The CDR3 runs to 13 residues. Trimming stripped 10 bases from V and 2 bases from J, with 12 bases between. For the CDR3, the DNA is TGTGCCATTAGGGGACTTCCCTACAATGAGCAGTTCTTC. Translated: CAIRGLPYNEQFF.

A word on this clonotype: One junction end disagrees with the germline gene, perhaps due to a read error. This rearrangement joins TRBV14 to TRBJ2-7; D tentatively reads TRBD1 or TRBD2 (5 bases each). Germline lookup yields CDR1 SGHDN and CDR2 FVKESK. This CDR3 has 17 residues. This chain's CDR3 is CASSQDGRGPLSYEQYF. CDR3 DNA sequence: TGTGCCAGCAGCCAAGACGGACGGGGACCCCTCTCCTACGAACAGTACTTC.

This clonotype was detected many times. The V call is TRBV20-1, the J call TRBJ1-2; D is unresolved. Germline CDR1 is DFQATT and CDR2 is SNEGSKA (reference sequence). CDR3 size: 11 residues. The germline V and J ends were trimmed by 3 bases and 10 bases, with 12 bases remaining between them. For the CDR3, the DNA is TGCAGTGCTAGTGTGGAAGATCACTACACCTTC. Amino acids: CSASVEDHYTF.

This clonotype was observed a handful of times. This chain connects TRBV4-2 to TRBJ2-5, with D perhaps TRBD1 (6 bases). CDR3 length equals 15 residues. Germline-derived CDR1 and CDR2 are LGHNA and YNFKEQ. Trimming cost V 0 bases and J 2 bases, with 10 bases left between them. CDR3 protein: CASSQDGTTQETQYF. The DNA for the CDR3 is TGTGCCAGCAGCCAAGATGGGACAACTCAAGAGACCCAGTACTTC.